One sample yielded the 9 T cell receptor beta chains listed below, sequenced in a study of blood T cell repertoires in COVID-19. Clones were sequenced by immunoSEQ multiplex PCR, and TCRdb holds only the in-frame ones, with some missing. The sample includes 100,000 to 150,000 clones, approximately 87% of them seen just once. Sequenced sample: peripheral blood. These receptors all stem from a woman aged 70 to 79 with acute or convalescent COVID-19.

The gene calls are TRBV7-8 and TRBJ1-2, with 7 bases that match TRBD1. V lost 4 bases, J lost 5 bases, and 7 bases stayed unmatched. Germline V gene lookup returns CDR1 SGHVS and CDR2 FQNEAQ. CDR3 length: 14 residues. The CDR3 sequence is CASSSDRVGYGYTF. The CDR3 nucleotides are TGTGCCAGCAGCTCCGACAGGGTTGGGTATGGCTACACCTTC.

V and J are TRBV7-3 and TRBJ2-3; TRBD2 is a possible D gene (6 bases). The germline gives CDR1 SGHTA, CDR2 FQGTGA. The V end lost 8 bases, the J end lost 4 bases, and 16 bases lay between the germline ends. This CDR3 region has 14 residues. The CDR3 reads CASAGTSLPDTQYF. CDR3 coding DNA: TGTGCCAGCGCGGGGACCTCTCTCCCAGATACGCAGTATTTT.

This clone was counted at least ten times. The chain combines TRBV6-1 with TRBJ2-7; possible D gene TRBD2, 6 bases. Germline CDR1 reads MNHNS; CDR2 reads SASEGT. V was shortened by 1 base and J by 9 bases, with 10 bases between the two germline ends. This CDR3 is 12 amino acids long. The CDR3 sequence: CASSEGTIAQYF. The CDR3 region has the DNA TGTGCCAGCAGTGAAGGGACTATCGCGCAGTACTTC.

The V call is TRBV2, the J call TRBJ1-5; D is unresolved. Trimming cost V 6 bases and J 5 bases, with 11 bases left between them. Germline lookup yields CDR1 SNHLY and CDR2 FYNNEI. The CDR3 runs 13 residues. The CDR3 DNA sequence: TGTGCCAGCAGGGCGCGGTTTTATCAGCCCCAGCATTTT. It yields the protein CASRARFYQPQHF. Complete variable domain (other parts from reference TRBV2 and TRBJ1-5): EPEVTQTPSHQVTQMGQEVILRCVPISNHLYFYWYRQILGQKVEFLVSFYNNEISEKSEIFDDQFSVERPDGSNFTLKIRSTKLEDSAMYFCASRARFYQPQHFGDGTRLSIL.

J is TRBJ1-2 and V is TRBV25-1, with 9 bases matching TRBD1. Germline loops: CDR1 MGHDK, CDR2 SYGVNS. Losses at the gene ends were 4 bases for V and 3 bases for J; bases not matched to a gene: 3. CDR3 length equals 14 residues. In DNA form, the CDR3 reads TGTGCCAGCAGTGCAGGACAGGGGTACTATGGCTACACCTTC. Its protein product is CASSAGQGYYGYTF.

The rearrangement uses TRBV29-1 and TRBJ2-3; 9 positions agree with TRBD2. With V trimmed by 4 bases and J by 4 bases, 3 bases remained unmatched. CDR3 length: 13 amino acids. CDR1 and CDR2 (germline): SQVTM, ANQGSEA. CDR3 bases: TGCAGCGTTGTGCGGGGGGGGGCAGATACGCAGTATTTT. This translates into CSVVRGGADTQYF.

The chain carries TRBV10-3 and TRBJ1-2, with D perhaps matching TRBD1 (6 bases). Germline V gene sequence: CDR1 ENHRY, CDR2 SYGVKD. CDR3 size: 12 residues. V was cut by 5 bases and J by 8 bases, with 12 bases left in between. The CDR3 sequence is CAISSGAGGYTF. The DNA for the CDR3 is TGTGCCATCAGTTCAGGGGCAGGAGGCTACACCTTC.

The chain joins TRBV7-3 to TRBJ1-1, with D unresolved. Trimming removed 5 bases from V and 5 bases from J, with 21 bases in between. The CDR3 has 16 residues. Per the germline V gene, CDR1 is SGHTA and CDR2 is FQGTGA. The CDR3 DNA follows: TGTGCCAGCAGCCGGGTCCCCACGGAGTGGCCAACTGAAGCTTTCTTT. It specifies CASSRVPTEWPTEAFF. The complete variable domain, with remaining parts taken from reference TRBV7-3 and TRBJ1-1, reads GAGVSQTPSNKVTEKGKYVELRCDPISGHTALYWYRQSLGQGPEFLIYFQGTGAADDSGLPNDRFFAVRPEGSVSTLKIQRTERGDSAVYLCASSRVPTEWPTEAFFGQGTRLTVV.

The J gene is TRBJ2-1, the V gene TRBV30, with 11 bases lining up with TRBD1. The CDR3 totals 15 residues. With 0 bases clipped from V and 9 bases from J, the junction kept 7 bases outside the gene matches. Germline assignment: CDR1 GTSNPN and CDR2 SVGIG (reference sequence). This CDR3 reads CAWSVGTGGMIEQFF. The CDR3 region has the DNA TGTGCCTGGAGTGTTGGGACAGGGGGGATGATTGAGCAGTTCTTC.